The sequence of this T cell receptor beta chain was determined in a study of T cell responses to AZD1222 COVID-19 vaccine. Study-level points and caveats: Only a handful of people who got AZD1222 tested seropositive at baseline. In all cases, repertoires were sampled only after the peak T cell response. Females made up more of the donors, who were largely white British, and clonal diversity may have come out too low.

With V trimmed by 4 bases and J by 7 bases, 5 bases remained unmatched. Germline V gene data show CDR1 as SGHTA and CDR2 as FQGNSA. CDR3 length equals 15 residues. TCRdb's copy holds only in-frame clones and misses some; the assay was immunoSEQ multiplex PCR. This table holds 110,000 to 150,000 clones, about 93% found once. The sample holds a few counts of this clone. Its specificity is not known. The receptor was isolated from an adult in good health. This sequence joins TRBV7-2 and TRBJ1-5; TRBD1 agrees at 12 bases. This sample comprised peripheral blood, obtained on day 0 of AZD1222 vaccination. CDR3 residues: CASSSGQGAEQPQHF. CDR3 bases: TGTGCCAGCAGCTCGGGACAGGGGGCCGAACAGCCCCAGCATTTT.